Given below is one T cell receptor beta chain in context. CDR3 length equals 14 residues. The V segment lost 3 bases and the J segment 2 bases; nucleotides outside the gene matches: 5. Per the germline V gene, CDR1 is SGDLS and CDR2 is YYNGEE. The repertoire was sequenced with immunoSEQ multiplex PCR; TCRdb's copy has only in-frame clones and lacks some. This table has tens of thousands of clones, approximately 80% appearing once. Seattle cases were enrolled at active infection and followed longitudinally. The data originate from a study of blood T cell repertoires in COVID-19. For the study at large: COVID-19 samples, acute and convalescent, were from the United States, Italy and Spain.

The origin of this receptor is a man between 60 and 75 years old with COVID-19, enrolled during active disease. Sequencing was done on a sample of peripheral blood. The chain couples TRBV9 to TRBJ2-7, with 7 bases lining up with TRBD1. CDR3 DNA: TGTGCCAGCAGCGAGCGGACAGGTCCCTACGAGCAGTACTTC. This gives the protein CASSERTGPYEQYF.